The 25 T cell receptor beta chains below were found in one sample sequenced in a study of coeliac disease. Repertoires were generated with immunoSEQ multiplex PCR, while TCRdb's copy carries only in-frame clones and drops some. The data hold thousands of clones, with less than 75% observed a single time. The sequenced material came from intraepithelial lymphocytes from the gut. These receptors originate from a woman between 18 and 29 years old with active celiac disease.

The rearrangement uses TRBV29-1 and TRBJ1-5, with 8 bases fitting TRBD1. The CDR3 spans 13 residues. Germline loops: CDR1 SQVTM, CDR2 ANQGSEA. With 4 bases clipped from V and 5 bases from J, the junction kept 4 bases outside the gene matches. CDR3 amino acids: CSVVQGDHQPQHF. CDR3 bases: TGCAGCGTTGTACAGGGGGACCATCAGCCCCAGCATTTT.

The gene calls are TRBV7-9 and TRBJ2-7, with TRBD1 matching over 9 bases. Germline V gene lookup returns CDR1 SEHNR and CDR2 FQNEAQ (reference sequence). The CDR3 is 13 residues long. After removal of 3 bases from V and 6 bases from J, the junction contained 3 bases not matched to a gene. The CDR3 protein is CASSLDRGIEQYF. The DNA for the CDR3 is TGTGCCAGCAGCTTGGACAGGGGAATCGAGCAGTACTTC.

This chain links TRBV19 with TRBJ2-1, with TRBD2 as a possible D gene (5 bases). The germline V gene encodes CDR1 LNHDA and CDR2 SQIVND (reference sequence). The CDR3 spans 17 residues. The V end was cut by 5 bases, the J end by 0 bases, with 17 bases between. The CDR3 DNA follows: TGTGCCAGTAGTGAACCATTCGCTAGCAGCTCCTACAATGAGCAGTTCTTC. This gives the protein CASSEPFASSSYNEQFF. The complete variable domain, with remaining parts taken from reference TRBV19 and TRBJ2-1, reads DGGITQSPKYLFRKEGQNVTLSCEQNLNHDAMYWYRQDPGQGLRLIYYSQIVNDFQKGDIAEGYSVSREKKESFPLTVTSAQKNPTAFYLCASSEPFASSSYNEQFFGPGTRLTVL.

V is TRBV15 and J is TRBJ1-1, with D unresolved. The germline V gene encodes CDR1 LNHNV and CDR2 YYDKDF (reference sequence). V lost 5 bases to trimming and J lost 3 bases, with 4 bases between them. The CDR3 has 11 amino acids. CDR3 residues: CATSADTEAFF. CDR3 nucleotide sequence: TGTGCCACCAGCGCGGACACTGAAGCTTTCTTT.

The chain employs TRBV5-1 and TRBJ1-5, with 7 bases lining up with TRBD1. V shed 0 bases, J shed 6 bases, and the junction held 6 bases outside the gene matches. CDR3 size: 15 residues. The V gene's germline CDR1 is SGHRS and CDR2 YFSETQ. CDR3 coding DNA: TGCGCCAGCAGCTTGGCTGGACAGGTCCCTCAGCCCCAGCATTTT. Translated: CASSLAGQVPQPQHF.

This chain joins TRBV6-5 and TRBJ1-2; possible D gene TRBD1, 5 bases. This CDR3 has 15 residues. V was clipped by 2 bases and J by 4 bases, with 14 bases between them. Germline CDR1 MNHEY, CDR2 SVGAGI. CDR3 amino acids: CASSYGASYFYGYTF. The CDR3 DNA reads TGTGCCAGCAGTTACGGGGCAAGTTACTTCTATGGCTACACCTTC.

This clone occurred a few times. CDR3 amino acids: CASSPRLSGGASEQFF. CDR3 DNA: TGTGCCAGCTCACCACGGCTCAGCGGGGGGGCAAGTGAGCAGTTCTTC. V usage is TRBV18 and J usage is TRBJ2-1; TRBD2 agrees at 10 bases. The ends lost 1 base at V and 9 bases at J; junction bases unmatched: 9. Looked up from germline, CDR1 is KGHSH and CDR2 is LQKENI. The CDR3 length is 16 residues.

This clone was detected only a few times. The rearrangement joins TRBV5-6 to TRBJ1-1; 9 bases match TRBD1. This CDR3 spans 16 amino acids. CDR1 SGHDT and CDR2 YYEEEE come from the germline V gene. V gave up 3 bases and J gave up 1 base; unmatched junction bases: 7. CDR3 bases: TGTGCCAGCAGCTGGGAGACAGGGGGAGCGAACACTGAAGCTTTCTTT. Its translation: CASSWETGGANTEAFF.

This chain links TRBV5-6 with TRBJ2-5, with TRBD1 matching over 9 bases. Germline V gives CDR1 SGHDT, CDR2 YYEEEE. The CDR3 has 15 amino acids. Trimming removed 7 bases from V and 2 bases from J; junction bases left unmatched: 9. The CDR3 region is CASRVKTGGQETQYF. The CDR3 DNA sequence: TGTGCCAGCCGTGTCAAGACAGGGGGACAAGAGACCCAGTACTTC.

This clone was observed a handful of times. The chain recombines TRBV4-2 with TRBJ1-2; possible D gene TRBD1, 5 bases. The germline gives CDR1 LGHNA, CDR2 YNFKEQ. V lost 6 bases and J lost 2, with 22 bases in between. This CDR3 has 17 amino acids. Here the CDR3 reads CASRGFSEDRNNYGYTF. CDR3 nucleotides: TGTGCCAGCAGGGGGTTTTCAGAAGACAGAAACAACTATGGCTACACCTTC.

This clone turned up a few times. This chain connects TRBV10-2 to TRBJ2-7; the D is unclear. The ends were cut back, 7 bases at V and 0 bases at J, with 16 bases in the middle. CDR3 length: 15 residues. The V gene's germline CDR1 is WSHSY and CDR2 SAAADI. Here the CDR3 DNA reads TGCGCCAGCAAAATGTTTTCCGGTGTCTCCTACGAGCAGTACTTC. Translation gives CASKMFSGVSYEQYF.

The V call is TRBV7-9, the J call TRBJ2-6; no firm D call. Germline values: CDR1 SEHNR, CDR2 FQNEAQ (reference sequence). CDR3 length: 17 amino acids. V lost 1 base to trimming and J lost 0 bases, with 10 bases between them. Here the CDR3 DNA reads TGTGCCAGCAGCTTAGACGTCGCCAGCTCTGGGGCCAACGTCCTGACTTTC. Translating it yields CASSLDVASSGANVLTF. Complete variable domain (other parts from reference TRBV7-9 and TRBJ2-6): DTGVSQNPRHKITKRGQNVTFRCDPISEHNRLYWYRQTLGQGPEFLTYFQNEAQLEKSRLLSDRFSAERPKGSFSTLEIQRTEQGDSAMYLCASSLDVASSGANVLTFGAGSRLTVL.

The V call is TRBV19, the J call TRBJ2-7, with TRBD1 matching over 8 bases. This CDR3 spans 15 amino acids. Germline V gene lookup returns CDR1 LNHDA and CDR2 SQIVND (reference sequence). The junction had 5 bases not matched to a gene; V was cut back by 3 bases and J by 1 base. CDR3 sequence reads: CASSIFTGGSYEQYF. The CDR3 nucleotides are TGTGCCAGTAGTATCTTTACAGGGGGTTCCTACGAGCAGTACTTC.

This clone is termed medium-sized (0.01 to 0.1%). This chain links TRBV5-6 with TRBJ2-7, with 8 bases matching TRBD2. This CDR3 has 14 residues. Germline V CDR1 and CDR2: SGHDT, YYEEEE. J lost 6 bases, V lost 0 bases, and 5 bases had no gene match. In DNA, the CDR3 is TGTGCCAGCAGCTTGGAAGCGGGGGTTTTCGAGCAGTACTTC. As protein: CASSLEAGVFEQYF. Supplemented by reference TRBV5-6 and TRBJ2-7, the full variable domain reads DAGVTQSPTHLIKTRGQQVTLRCSPKSGHDTVSWYQQALGQGPQFIFQYYEEEERQRGNFPDRFSGHQFPNYSSELNVNALLLGDSALYLCASSLEAGVFEQYFGPGTRLTVT.

V usage is TRBV11-2 and J usage is TRBJ2-7, with 9 bases identical to TRBD2. With 1 base clipped from V and 7 bases from J, the junction kept 8 bases outside the gene matches. Germline lookup yields CDR1 SGHAT and CDR2 FQNNGV. The CDR3 is 15 amino acids. CDR3 residues: CASSLVGGRALEQYF. The CDR3, as DNA: TGTGCCAGCAGCTTAGTGGGCGGGAGGGCCCTTGAGCAGTACTTC.

On this clone: The germline gene is not matched at one end of the junction; a read error may be the cause. V is TRBV13 and J is TRBJ2-7; 10 nucleotides align to TRBD1. Germline CDR1 and CDR2: PRHDT and FYEKMQ (reference sequence). CDR3 length equals 15 residues. The CDR3 DNA is TGTGCCAGCAGCCTAGGGGGACAGGGGTCCTACGAGCAGTACTTC. Protein sequence: CASSLGGQGSYEQYF.

The V call is TRBV30, the J call TRBJ2-5; 14 nucleotides match TRBD2. CDR1 GTSNPN and CDR2 SVGIG come from the germline V gene (reference sequence). After removal of 4 bases from V and 2 bases from J, the junction contained 6 bases not matched to a gene. The CDR3 loop spans 16 amino acids. CDR3 protein: CAWNMGLAGEQETQYF. The CDR3 nucleotides read TGTGCCTGGAATATGGGACTAGCGGGAGAGCAAGAGACCCAGTACTTC.

This clone has more than one count but fewer than ten. The chain has TRBV2 and TRBJ1-4, with D perhaps matching TRBD1 (6 bases). Germline CDR1 SNHLY, CDR2 FYNNEI. V lost 7 bases, J lost 3 bases, and 12 bases lay in between. The CDR3 runs 14 residues. CDR3 DNA sequence: TGTGCCAGCAAGTCGGCAGGGGCTAATGAAAAACTGTTTTTT. This translates into CASKSAGANEKLFF.

The chain uses TRBV7-9 and TRBJ1-2; possibly TRBD1 for D (5 bases). Germline CDR1 is SEHNR and CDR2 is FQNEAQ (reference sequence). CDR3 size: 14 residues. V was trimmed by 5 bases and J by 2 bases, leaving 12 bases between them. CDR3 sequence (DNA): TGTGCCAGCAGCGGGGGGGTAGGCAACTATGGCTACACCTTC. It is translated as CASSGGVGNYGYTF.

V and J are TRBV30 and TRBJ2-1; the match to TRBD2 covers 14 bases. Trimming removed 5 bases from V and 3 bases from J; junction bases left unmatched: 15. The germline V gene encodes CDR1 GTSNPN and CDR2 SVGIG (reference sequence). The CDR3 consists of 19 residues. The CDR3 DNA sequence: TGTGCCTGGGATTCGGGACTAGCGGGAGAGACCAAGCACTACAATGAGCAGTTCTTC. Translation gives CAWDSGLAGETKHYNEQFF.

The chain couples TRBV11-2 to TRBJ2-7, with unresolved D. With 0 bases removed from V and 3 bases from J, the gap between germline ends came to 3 bases. This CDR3 is 12 amino acids long. CDR1 and CDR2 from the germline V gene are SGHAT and FQNNGV. The CDR3 is CASSLDHYEQYF. The CDR3 bases are TGTGCCAGCAGCTTAGATCACTACGAGCAGTACTTC. The entire variable domain, with the rest obtained from reference TRBV11-2 and TRBJ2-7, is as follows: EAGVAQSPRYKIIEKRQSVAFWCNPISGHATLYWYQQILGQGPKLLIQFQNNGVVDDSQLPKDRFSAERLKGVDSTLKIQPAKLEDSAVYLCASSLDHYEQYFGPGTRLTVT.

The rearrangement joins TRBV5-1 to TRBJ2-1; 8 nucleotides match TRBD2. The CDR3 sequence is 15 residues long. V lost 2 bases to trimming and J lost 9 bases; unmatched junction nucleotides: 10. Germline V CDR1 and CDR2: SGHRS, YFSETQ. CDR3 region: CASSFGLAGHSEQFF. CDR3 bases: TGCGCCAGCAGCTTCGGCCTAGCGGGCCACAGTGAGCAGTTCTTC. Filled out from reference TRBV5-1 and TRBJ2-1, the complete variable domain reads KAGVTQTPRYLIKTRGQQVTLSCSPISGHRSVSWYQQTPGQGLQFLFEYFSETQRNKGNFPGRFSGRQFSNSRSEMNVSTLELGDSALYLCASSFGLAGHSEQFFGPGTRLTVL.

J is TRBJ1-1 and V is TRBV29-1; TRBD1 agrees at 9 bases. V lost 3 bases, J lost 6 bases, and 14 bases stayed unmatched. In germline, CDR1 is SQVTM, CDR2 ANQGSEA. The CDR3 is 16 amino acids. The CDR3 protein is CSVDLGQGPGGAEAFF. The CDR3 DNA is TGCAGCGTTGATTTGGGACAGGGCCCGGGTGGCGCTGAAGCTTTCTTT.

V usage is TRBV28 and J usage is TRBJ2-7; the D gene is possibly TRBD2 (5 bases). Trimming removed 3 bases from V and 0 bases from J, with 21 bases in between. Germline CDR1 and CDR2: MDHEN and SYDVKM. The CDR3 extends over 18 amino acids. CDR3 loop: CASSLEAVGITLSYEQYF. The CDR3, as DNA: TGTGCCAGCAGTTTGGAGGCGGTTGGGATAACACTCTCCTACGAGCAGTACTTC.

This clone was seen a handful of times. V gene TRBV10-3 combines with J gene TRBJ2-1; 9 bases map to TRBD2. CDR1 ENHRY and CDR2 SYGVKD come from the germline V gene. V dropped 2 bases and J dropped 1; count of bases not matched to a gene: 15. The CDR3 spans 20 residues. CDR3 nucleotide sequence: TGTGCCATCAGTGAGCGGGCTAGCGGGGCCTTAACCAGGTCCTACAATGAGCAGTTCTTC. Translating gives CAISERASGALTRSYNEQFF.